The following is a TCR beta chain sequence with its context. A J-beta primer mix and a sample-barcoded 5' primer were used in a second PCR of about 7 to 12 cycles. From the 5' RACE reads, TCRdb called clonotypes with MiXCR, one entry per CDR3 protein. Here the sample spans about 970,000 distinct CDR3 sequences, 51% being singletons. The data were obtained in a study of blood T cells in healthy people across ages. The CDR3 is 15 amino acids. Germline CDR1 and CDR2: SEHNR and FQNEAQ (reference sequence). V was cut by 3 bases and J by 0 bases, with 9 bases left in between. Input material: blood. The chain carries TRBV7-9 and TRBJ2-1; no reliable D call. This clonotype was sampled from a woman aged 55-75 years in good health. The CDR3 spells CASSLDQSSYNEQFF. The DNA for the CDR3 is TGTGCCAGCAGCTTGGACCAGAGCTCCTACAATGAGCAGTTCTTC. Filled out from reference TRBV7-9 and TRBJ2-1, the complete variable domain reads DTGVSQNPRHKITKRGQNVTFRCDPISEHNRLYWYRQTLGQGPEFLTYFQNEAQLEKSRLLSDRFSAERPKGSFSTLEIQRTEQGDSAMYLCASSLDQSSYNEQFFGPGTRLTVL.